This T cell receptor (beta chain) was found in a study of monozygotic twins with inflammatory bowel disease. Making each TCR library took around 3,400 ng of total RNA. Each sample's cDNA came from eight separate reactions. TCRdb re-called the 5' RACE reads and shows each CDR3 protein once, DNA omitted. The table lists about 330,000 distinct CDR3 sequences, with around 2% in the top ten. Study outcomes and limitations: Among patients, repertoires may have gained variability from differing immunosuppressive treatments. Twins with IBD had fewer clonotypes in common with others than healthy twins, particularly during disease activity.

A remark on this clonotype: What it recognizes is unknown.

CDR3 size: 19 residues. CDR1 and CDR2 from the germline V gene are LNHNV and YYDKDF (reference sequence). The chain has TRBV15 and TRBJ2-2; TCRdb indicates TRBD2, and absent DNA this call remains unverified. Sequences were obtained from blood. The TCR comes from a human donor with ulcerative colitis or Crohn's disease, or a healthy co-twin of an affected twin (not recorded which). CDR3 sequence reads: CATSRGTSGGARRTGELFF.